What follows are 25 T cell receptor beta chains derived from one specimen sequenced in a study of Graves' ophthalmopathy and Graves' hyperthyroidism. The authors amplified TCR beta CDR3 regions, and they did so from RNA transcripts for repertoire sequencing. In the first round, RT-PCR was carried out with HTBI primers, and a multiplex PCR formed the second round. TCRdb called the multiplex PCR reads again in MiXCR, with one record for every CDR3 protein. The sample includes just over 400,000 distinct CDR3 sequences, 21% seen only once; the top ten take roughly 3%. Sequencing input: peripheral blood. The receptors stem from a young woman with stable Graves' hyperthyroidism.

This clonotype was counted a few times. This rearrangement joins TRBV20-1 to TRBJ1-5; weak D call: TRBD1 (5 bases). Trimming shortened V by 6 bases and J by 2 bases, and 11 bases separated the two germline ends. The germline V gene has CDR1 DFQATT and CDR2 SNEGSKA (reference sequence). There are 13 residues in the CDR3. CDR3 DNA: TGCAGTGCCCCGCGGGGCGGCAATCAGCCCCAGCATTTT. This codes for CSAPRGGNQPQHF.

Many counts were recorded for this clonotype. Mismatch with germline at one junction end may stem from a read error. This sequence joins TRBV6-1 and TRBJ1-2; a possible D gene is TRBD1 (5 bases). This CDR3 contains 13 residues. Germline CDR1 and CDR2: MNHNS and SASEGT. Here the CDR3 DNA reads TGTGCCAGCAGAGAAGACAGTAACTATGGCTACACCTTC. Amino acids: CASREDSNYGYTF.

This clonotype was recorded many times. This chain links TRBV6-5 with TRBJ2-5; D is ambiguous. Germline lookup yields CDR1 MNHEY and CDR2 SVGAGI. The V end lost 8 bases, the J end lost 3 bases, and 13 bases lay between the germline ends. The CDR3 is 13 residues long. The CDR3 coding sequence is TGTGCCAGCGCTAGGACGGGTAAAGAGACCCAGTACTTC. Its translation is CASARTGKETQYF.

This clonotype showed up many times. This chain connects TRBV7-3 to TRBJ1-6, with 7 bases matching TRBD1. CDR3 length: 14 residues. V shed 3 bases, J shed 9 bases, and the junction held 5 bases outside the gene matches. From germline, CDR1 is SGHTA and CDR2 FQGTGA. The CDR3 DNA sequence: TGTGCCAGCAGCTTTACAGGGGCAGGTTCACCCCTCCACTTT. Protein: CASSFTGAGSPLHF. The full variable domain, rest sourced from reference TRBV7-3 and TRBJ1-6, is GAGVSQTPSNKVTEKGKYVELRCDPISGHTALYWYRQSLGQGPEFLIYFQGTGAADDSGLPNDRFFAVRPEGSVSTLKIQRTERGDSAVYLCASSFTGAGSPLHFGNGTRLTVT.

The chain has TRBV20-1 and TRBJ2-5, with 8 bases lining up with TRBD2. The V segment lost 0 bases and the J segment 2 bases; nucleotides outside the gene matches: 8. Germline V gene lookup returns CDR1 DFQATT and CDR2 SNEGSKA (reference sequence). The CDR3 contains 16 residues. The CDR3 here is CSARDQAGAGQETQYF. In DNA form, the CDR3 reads TGCAGTGCTAGAGATCAAGCGGGAGCGGGGCAAGAGACCCAGTACTTC.

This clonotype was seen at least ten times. In nucleotides, the CDR3 is TGTGCCAGCAGTTACACGCAGGGGGCGCCCTACGAGCAGTACTTC. Protein: CASSYTQGAPYEQYF. The chain couples TRBV6-5 to TRBJ2-7, with 8 bases fitting TRBD1. Germline V CDR1 and CDR2: MNHEY, SVGAGI. The CDR3 is made up of 15 amino acids. Trimming took 2 bases from V and 2 from J; bases not matched to a gene: 5.

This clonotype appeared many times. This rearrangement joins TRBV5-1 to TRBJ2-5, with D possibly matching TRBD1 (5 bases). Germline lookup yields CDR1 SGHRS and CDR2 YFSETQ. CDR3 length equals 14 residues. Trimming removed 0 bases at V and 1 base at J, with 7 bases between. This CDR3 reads CASSLGQLQETQYF. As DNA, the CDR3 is TGCGCCAGCAGCTTGGGACAGCTCCAAGAGACCCAGTACTTC. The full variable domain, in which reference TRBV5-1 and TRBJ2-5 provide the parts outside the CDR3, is KAGVTQTPRYLIKTRGQQVTLSCSPISGHRSVSWYQQTPGQGLQFLFEYFSETQRNKGNFPGRFSGRQFSNSRSEMNVSTLELGDSALYLCASSLGQLQETQYFGPGTRLLVL.

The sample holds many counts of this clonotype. For the CDR3, the DNA is TGCGCCAGCAGCATACCGGGACAGGGGGCTTACGAGCAGTACTTC. It codes for CASSIPGQGAYEQYF. The genes are TRBV4-1 and TRBJ2-7, with 12 bases identical to TRBD1. In germline, CDR1 is MGHRA, CDR2 YSYEKL. Germline trimming cut 5 bases from V and 4 bases from J; bases unmatched to any gene: 6. The CDR3 has 15 residues.

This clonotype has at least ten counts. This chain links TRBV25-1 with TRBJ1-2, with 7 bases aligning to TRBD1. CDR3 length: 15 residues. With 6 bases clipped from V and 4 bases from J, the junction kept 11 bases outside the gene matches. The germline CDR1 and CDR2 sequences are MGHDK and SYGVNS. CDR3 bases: TGTGCCAGCAGCGACACCGGGACAGTAAGCTATGGCTACACCTTC. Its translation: CASSDTGTVSYGYTF.

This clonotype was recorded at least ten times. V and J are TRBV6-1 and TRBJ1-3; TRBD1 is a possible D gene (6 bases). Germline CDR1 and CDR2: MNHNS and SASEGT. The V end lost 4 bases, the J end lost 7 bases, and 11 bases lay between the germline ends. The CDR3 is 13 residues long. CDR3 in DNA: TGTGCCAGCAGTGCAGGGGTACGGAACACCATATATTTT. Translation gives CASSAGVRNTIYF.

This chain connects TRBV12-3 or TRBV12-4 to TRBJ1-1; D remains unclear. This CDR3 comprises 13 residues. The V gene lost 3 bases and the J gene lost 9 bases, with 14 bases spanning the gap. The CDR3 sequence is CASSFRREGKAFF. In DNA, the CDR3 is TGTGCCAGCAGTTTTAGGAGGGAGGGTAAAGCTTTCTTT.

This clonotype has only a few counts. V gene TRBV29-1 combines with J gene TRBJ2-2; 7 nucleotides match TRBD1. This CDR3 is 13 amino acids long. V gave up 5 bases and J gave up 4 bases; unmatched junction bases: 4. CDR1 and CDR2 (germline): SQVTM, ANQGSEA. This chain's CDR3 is CSVSTGRTGELFF. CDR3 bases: TGCAGCGTTTCGACAGGGCGCACCGGGGAGCTGTTTTTT.

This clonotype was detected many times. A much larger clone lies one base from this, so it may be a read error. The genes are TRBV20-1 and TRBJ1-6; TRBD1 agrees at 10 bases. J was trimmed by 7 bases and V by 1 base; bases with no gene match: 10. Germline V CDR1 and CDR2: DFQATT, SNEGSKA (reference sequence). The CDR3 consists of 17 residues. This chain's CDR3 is CSARGWGTGVGNSPLHF. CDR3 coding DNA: TGCAGTGCTAGAGGATGGGGGACAGGGGTAGGCAATTCACCCCTCCACTTT.

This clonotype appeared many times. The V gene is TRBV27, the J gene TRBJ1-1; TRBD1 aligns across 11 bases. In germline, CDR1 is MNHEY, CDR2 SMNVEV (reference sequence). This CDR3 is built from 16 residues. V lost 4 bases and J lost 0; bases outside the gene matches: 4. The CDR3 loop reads CASSSGQGVLNTEAFF. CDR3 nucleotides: TGTGCCAGCAGTTCGGGACAGGGGGTGTTGAACACTGAAGCTTTCTTT.

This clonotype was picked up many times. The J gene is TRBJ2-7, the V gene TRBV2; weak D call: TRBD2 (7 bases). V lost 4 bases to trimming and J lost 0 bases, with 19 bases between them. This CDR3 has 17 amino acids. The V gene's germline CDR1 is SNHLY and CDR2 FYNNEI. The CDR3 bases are TGTGCCAGCAGTGGCCCCACGGGGGGCAAGGGCTCCTACGAGCAGTACTTC. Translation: CASSGPTGGKGSYEQYF.

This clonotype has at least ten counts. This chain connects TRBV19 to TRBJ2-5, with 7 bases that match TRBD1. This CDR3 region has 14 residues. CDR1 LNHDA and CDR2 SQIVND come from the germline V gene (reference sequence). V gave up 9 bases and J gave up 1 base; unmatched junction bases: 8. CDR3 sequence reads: CASRGGQAQETQYF. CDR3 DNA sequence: TGTGCCAGCCGCGGAGGACAGGCCCAAGAGACCCAGTACTTC.

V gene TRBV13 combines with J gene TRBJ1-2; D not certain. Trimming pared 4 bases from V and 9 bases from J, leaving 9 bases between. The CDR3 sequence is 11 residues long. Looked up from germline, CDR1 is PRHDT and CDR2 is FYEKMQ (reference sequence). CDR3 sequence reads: CASSSGVSYTF. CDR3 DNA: TGTGCCAGCAGCTCGGGAGTGAGCTACACCTTC.

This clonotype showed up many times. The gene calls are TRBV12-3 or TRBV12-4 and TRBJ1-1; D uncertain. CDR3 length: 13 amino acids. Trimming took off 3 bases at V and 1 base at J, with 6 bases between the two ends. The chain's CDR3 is CASSFWENTEAFF. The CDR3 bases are TGTGCCAGCAGTTTTTGGGAGAACACTGAAGCTTTCTTT.

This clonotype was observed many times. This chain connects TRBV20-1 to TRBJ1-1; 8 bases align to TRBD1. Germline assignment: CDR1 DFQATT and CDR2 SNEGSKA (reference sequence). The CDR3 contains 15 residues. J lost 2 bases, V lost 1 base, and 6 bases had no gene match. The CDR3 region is CSARAWDRLNTEAFF. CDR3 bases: TGCAGTGCTAGAGCCTGGGACAGGTTAAACACTGAAGCTTTCTTT.

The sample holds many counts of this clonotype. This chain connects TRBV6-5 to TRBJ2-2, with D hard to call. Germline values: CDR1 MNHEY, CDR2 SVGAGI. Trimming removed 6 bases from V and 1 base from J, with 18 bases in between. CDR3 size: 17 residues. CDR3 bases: TGTGCCAGCAGACTGGGTAGGACGGCTGGGAACACCGGGGAGCTGTTTTTT. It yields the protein CASRLGRTAGNTGELFF.

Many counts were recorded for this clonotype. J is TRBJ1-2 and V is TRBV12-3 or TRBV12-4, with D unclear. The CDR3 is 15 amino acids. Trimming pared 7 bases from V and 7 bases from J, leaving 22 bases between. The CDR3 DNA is TGTGCCAGCACTCTCTCCGACGGCTCTATCTCTGGCTACACCTTC. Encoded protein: CASTLSDGSISGYTF.

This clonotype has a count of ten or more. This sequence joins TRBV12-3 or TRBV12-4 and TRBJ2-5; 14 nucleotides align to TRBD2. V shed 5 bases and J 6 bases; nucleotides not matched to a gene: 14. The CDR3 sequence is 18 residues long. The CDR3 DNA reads TGTGCCAGCAGTAAACCGGGACTAGCGGGGGTGCGAAACCAGACCCAGTACTTC. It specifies CASSKPGLAGVRNQTQYF.

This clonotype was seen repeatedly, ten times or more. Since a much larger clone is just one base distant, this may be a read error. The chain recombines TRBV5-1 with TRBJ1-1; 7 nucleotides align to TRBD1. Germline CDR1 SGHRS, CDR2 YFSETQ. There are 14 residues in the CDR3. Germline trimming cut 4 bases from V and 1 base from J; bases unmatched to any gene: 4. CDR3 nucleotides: TGCGCCAGCAGCGGGTCAGGGGGGAACACTGAAGCTTTCTTT. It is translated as CASSGSGGNTEAFF.

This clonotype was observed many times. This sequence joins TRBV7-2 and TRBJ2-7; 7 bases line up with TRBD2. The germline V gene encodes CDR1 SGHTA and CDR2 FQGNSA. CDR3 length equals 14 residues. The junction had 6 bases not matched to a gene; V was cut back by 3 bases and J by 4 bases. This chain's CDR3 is CASSFSREKYEQYF. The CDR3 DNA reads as TGTGCCAGCAGCTTCTCGCGGGAGAAGTACGAGCAGTACTTC. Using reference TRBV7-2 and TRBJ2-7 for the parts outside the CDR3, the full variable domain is GAGVSQSPSNKVTEKGKDVELRCDPISGHTALYWYRQSLGQGLEFLIYFQGNSAPDKSGLPSDRFSAERTGGSVSTLTIQRTQQEDSAVYLCASSFSREKYEQYFGPGTRLTVT.

The CDR3 region is CSARSPQGQETQYF. CDR3 sequence (DNA): TGCAGTGCTAGATCCCCGCAGGGCCAAGAGACCCAGTACTTC. This chain joins TRBV20-1 and TRBJ2-5, with D possibly matching TRBD1 (5 bases). V was clipped by 2 bases and J by 1 base, with 11 bases between them. This CDR3 spans 14 amino acids. The germline V gene encodes CDR1 DFQATT and CDR2 SNEGSKA (reference sequence).